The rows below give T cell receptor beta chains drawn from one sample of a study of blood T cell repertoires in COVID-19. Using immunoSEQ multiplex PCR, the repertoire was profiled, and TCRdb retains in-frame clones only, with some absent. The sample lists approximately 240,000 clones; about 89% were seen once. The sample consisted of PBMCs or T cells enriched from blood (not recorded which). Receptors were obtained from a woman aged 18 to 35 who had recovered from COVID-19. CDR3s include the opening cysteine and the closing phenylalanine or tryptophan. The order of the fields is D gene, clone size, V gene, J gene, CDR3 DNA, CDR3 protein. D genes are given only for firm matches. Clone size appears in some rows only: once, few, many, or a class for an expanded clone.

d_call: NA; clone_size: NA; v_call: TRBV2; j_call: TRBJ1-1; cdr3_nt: TGTGCCAGCACGACAGTACTCAACACTGAAGCTTTCTTT; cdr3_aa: CASTTVLNTEAFF
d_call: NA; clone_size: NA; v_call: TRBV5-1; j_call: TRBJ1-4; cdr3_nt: TGCGCCAGCAGCTCAGGACAGCCTACAACTAATGAAAAACTGTTTTTT; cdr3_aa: CASSSGQPTTNEKLFF
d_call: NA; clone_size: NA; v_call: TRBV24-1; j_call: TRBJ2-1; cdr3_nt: TGTGCCACCAGTGCCCACAGCGAGCAGTTCTTC; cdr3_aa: CATSAHSEQFF
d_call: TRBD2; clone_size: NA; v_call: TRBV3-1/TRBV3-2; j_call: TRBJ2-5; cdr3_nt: TGTGCCAGCAGCCAAGGACTAGTCGGGGGGGAGACCCAGTACTTC; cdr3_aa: CASSQGLVGGETQYF
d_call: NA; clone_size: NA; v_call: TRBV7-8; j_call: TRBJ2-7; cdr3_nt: TGTGCCAGCAGCTTAGAACTAGCTAACGAGCAGTACTTC; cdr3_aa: CASSLELANEQYF
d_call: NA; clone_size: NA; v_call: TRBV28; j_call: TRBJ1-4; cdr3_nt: TGTGCCAGCAGTTTGGACAGACTTGCAACTAATGAAAAACTGTTTTTT; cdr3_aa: CASSLDRLATNEKLFF
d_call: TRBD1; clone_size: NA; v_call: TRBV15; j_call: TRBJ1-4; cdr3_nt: TGTGCCACCAGCAGAGGTACCGGGACAGGGGACCGAAAACTGTTTTTT; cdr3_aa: CATSRGTGTGDRKLFF
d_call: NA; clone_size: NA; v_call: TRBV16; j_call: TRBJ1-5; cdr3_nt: TGTGCCAGCAGCCAATATGCCCTCAGGGATCCCGGGCCCCAGCATTTT; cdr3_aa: CASSQYALRDPGPQHF
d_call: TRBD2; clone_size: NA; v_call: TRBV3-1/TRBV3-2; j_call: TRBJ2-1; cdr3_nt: TGTGCCAGCAGCCACACAAGACTAGCGGGAGAGCAGTTCTTC; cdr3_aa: CASSHTRLAGEQFF
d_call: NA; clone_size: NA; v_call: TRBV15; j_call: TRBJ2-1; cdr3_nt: TGTGCCACCAGCAGAGTCCCCTTGCGCAATGAGCAGTTCTTC; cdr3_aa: CATSRVPLRNEQFF
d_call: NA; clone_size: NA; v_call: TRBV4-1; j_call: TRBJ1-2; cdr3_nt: TGCGCCAGCAGCCAAGATCTCATGGGGCTCGGTGGCTACACCTTC; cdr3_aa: CASSQDLMGLGGYTF
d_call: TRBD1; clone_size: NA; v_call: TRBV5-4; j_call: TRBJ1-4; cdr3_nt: TGTGCCAGCAGCTCGGGGACAGGGGGCGGACGTGAAAAACTGTTTTTT; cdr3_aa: CASSSGTGGGREKLFF
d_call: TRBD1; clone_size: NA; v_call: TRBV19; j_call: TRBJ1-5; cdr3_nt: TGTGCCAGTAATCAGGGGGCAAGACAGCCCCAGCATTTT; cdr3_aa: CASNQGARQPQHF
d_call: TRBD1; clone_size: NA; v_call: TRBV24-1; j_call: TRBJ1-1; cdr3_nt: TGTGCCACCAATAATGGACAGGCGAACACTGAAGCTTTCTTT; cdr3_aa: CATNNGQANTEAFF
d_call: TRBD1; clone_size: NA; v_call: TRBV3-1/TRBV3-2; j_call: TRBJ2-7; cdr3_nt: TGTGCCAGCAGCCAACCGAAACCGGGACAGCAATACGAGCAGTACTTC; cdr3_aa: CASSQPKPGQQYEQYF
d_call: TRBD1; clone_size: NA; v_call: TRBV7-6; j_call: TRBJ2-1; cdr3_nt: TGTGCCAGCAGCCCCAGGGGGCTATCCTACAATGAGCAGTTCTTC; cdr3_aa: CASSPRGLSYNEQFF
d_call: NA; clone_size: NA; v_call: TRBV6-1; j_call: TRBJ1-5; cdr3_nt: TGTGCCAGCAGTGATGAGCAGGAGGGGCAGCCCCAGCATTTT; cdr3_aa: CASSDEQEGQPQHF
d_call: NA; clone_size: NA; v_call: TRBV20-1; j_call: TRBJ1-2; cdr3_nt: TGCAGTGCTAGTTCAGGGCTCGTCTATGGCTACACCTTC; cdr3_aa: CSASSGLVYGYTF
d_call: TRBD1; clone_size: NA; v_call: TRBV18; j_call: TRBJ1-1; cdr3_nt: TGTGCCAGCTCACCAGCAGGGACAGGGGTGACCACTGAAGCTTTCTTT; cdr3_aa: CASSPAGTGVTTEAFF
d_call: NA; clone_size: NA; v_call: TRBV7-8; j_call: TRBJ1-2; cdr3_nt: TGTGCCAGCAGCCCCCGGTGGGAAGGGGTGAGGAATGGCTACACCTTC; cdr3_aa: CASSPRWEGVRNGYTF
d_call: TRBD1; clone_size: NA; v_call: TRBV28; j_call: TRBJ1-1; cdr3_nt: TGTGCCAGCAGCACGACCGGGACAGGGATGGGCACTGAAGCTTTCTTT; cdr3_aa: CASSTTGTGMGTEAFF
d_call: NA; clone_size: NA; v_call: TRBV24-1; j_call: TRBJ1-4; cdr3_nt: TGTGCCACCAGTAGACCCTCCGGACACAATGAAAAACTGTTTTTT; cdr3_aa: CATSRPSGHNEKLFF
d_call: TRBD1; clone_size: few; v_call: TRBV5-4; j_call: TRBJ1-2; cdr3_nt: TGTGCCAGCAGCCCGGGGACAGGGGGTGACTATGGCTACACCTTC; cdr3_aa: CASSPGTGGDYGYTF
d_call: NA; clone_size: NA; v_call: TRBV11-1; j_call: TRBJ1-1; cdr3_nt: TGTGCCAGCAGAGTCACAGGAGTCACTGAAGCTTTCTTT; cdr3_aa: CASRVTGVTEAFF
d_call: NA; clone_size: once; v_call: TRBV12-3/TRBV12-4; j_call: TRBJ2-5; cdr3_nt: TGTGCCAGCAGCCGGGTCGGGGAAGAGACCCAGTACTTC; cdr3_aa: CASSRVGEETQYF
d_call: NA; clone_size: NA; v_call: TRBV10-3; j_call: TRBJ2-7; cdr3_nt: TGTGCCATCAGTGAGTTACAGGTAGCCTACGAGCAGTACTTC; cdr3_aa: CAISELQVAYEQYF
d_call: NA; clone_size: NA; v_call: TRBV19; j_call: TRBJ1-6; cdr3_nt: TGTGCCAGTAGTACCCCAGGAGGCTCCTATAATTCACCCCTCCACTTT; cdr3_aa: CASSTPGGSYNSPLHF
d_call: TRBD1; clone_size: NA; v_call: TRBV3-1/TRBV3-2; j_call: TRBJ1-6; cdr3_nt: TGTGCCAGCAGCCAAGAGGGACAGGAGTACTCACCCCTCCACTTT; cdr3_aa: CASSQEGQEYSPLHF
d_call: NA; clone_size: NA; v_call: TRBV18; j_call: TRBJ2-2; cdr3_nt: TGTGCCAGCTCACCACCCCCTAACACCGGGGAGCTGTTTTTT; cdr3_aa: CASSPPPNTGELFF
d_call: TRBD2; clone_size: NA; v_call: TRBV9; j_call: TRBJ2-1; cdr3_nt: TGTGCCAGCAGCGTAGCGGGGGGGTTATCCTACAATGAGCAGTTCTTC; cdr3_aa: CASSVAGGLSYNEQFF
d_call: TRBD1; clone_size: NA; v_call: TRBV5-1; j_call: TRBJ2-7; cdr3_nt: TGCGCCAGCAGCGACAGACAGGGGTTAAACAGGGAGCAGTACTTC; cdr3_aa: CASSDRQGLNREQYF
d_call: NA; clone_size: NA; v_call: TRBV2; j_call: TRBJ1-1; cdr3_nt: TGTGCCAGCAGTCCGGACTCAAACACTGAAGCTTTCTTT; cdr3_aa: CASSPDSNTEAFF
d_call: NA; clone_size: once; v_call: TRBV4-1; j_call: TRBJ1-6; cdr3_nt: TGCGCCAGCAGCCAAGATGGCAGGGGTTCACCCCTCCACTTT; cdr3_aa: CASSQDGRGSPLHF
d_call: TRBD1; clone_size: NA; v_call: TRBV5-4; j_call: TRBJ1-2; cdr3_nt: TGTGCCAGCTCAGGGGGCAACTATGGCTACACCTTC; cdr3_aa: CASSGGNYGYTF
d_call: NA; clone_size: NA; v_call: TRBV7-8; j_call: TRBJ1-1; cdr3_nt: TGTGCCAGCTGCGGGACGGTGAACACTGAAGCTTTCTTT; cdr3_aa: CASCGTVNTEAFF
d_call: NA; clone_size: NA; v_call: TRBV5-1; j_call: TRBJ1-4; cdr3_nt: TGCGCCAGCAGCTTGGCTCAGTCTAATGAAAAACTGTTTTTT; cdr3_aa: CASSLAQSNEKLFF
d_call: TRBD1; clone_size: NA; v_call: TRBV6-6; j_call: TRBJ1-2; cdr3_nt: TGTGCCAGCAGTCCCGACAGGGTAGGCTATGGCTACACCTTC; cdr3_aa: CASSPDRVGYGYTF
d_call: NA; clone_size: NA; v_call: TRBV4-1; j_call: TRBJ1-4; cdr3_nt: TGCGCCAGCAGCCAAGATCAGAGGGCACAAGAAAAACTGTTTTTT; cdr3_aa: CASSQDQRAQEKLFF
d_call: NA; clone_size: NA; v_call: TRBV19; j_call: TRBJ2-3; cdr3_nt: TGTGCCAGTAGTACCCCAGGGGCGGGCAGAGATACGCAGTATTTT; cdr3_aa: CASSTPGAGRDTQYF
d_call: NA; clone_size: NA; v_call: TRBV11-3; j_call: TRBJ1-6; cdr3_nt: TGTGCCAGCAGCTTAGAGTGGGGGCCACCCCTCCACTTT; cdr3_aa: CASSLEWGPPLHF
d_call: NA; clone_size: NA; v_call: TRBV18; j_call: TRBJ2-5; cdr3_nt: TGTGCCAGCTCACCACCGTTGGGGGGTCGCCAGTACTTC; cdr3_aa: CASSPPLGGRQYF
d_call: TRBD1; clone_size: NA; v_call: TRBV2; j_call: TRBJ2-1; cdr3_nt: TGTGCCAGCAGCCGACAGGGGAGTGAGCAGTTCTTC; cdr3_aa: CASSRQGSEQFF
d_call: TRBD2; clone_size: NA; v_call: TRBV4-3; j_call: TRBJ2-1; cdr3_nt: TGCGCCAGCAGCCACTCGTGGGCTAGCGGGGGGTACAATGAGCAGTTCTTC; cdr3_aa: CASSHSWASGGYNEQFF
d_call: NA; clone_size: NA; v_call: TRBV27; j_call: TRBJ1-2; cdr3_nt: TGTGCCAGCAGTTTGGCGGGGAACTATGGCTACACCTTC; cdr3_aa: CASSLAGNYGYTF
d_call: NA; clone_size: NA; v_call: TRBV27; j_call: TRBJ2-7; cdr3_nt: TGTGCCAGCAGTTTGGGGGCCCGATACGAGCAGTACTTC; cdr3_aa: CASSLGARYEQYF
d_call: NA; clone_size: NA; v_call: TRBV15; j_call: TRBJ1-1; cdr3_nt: TGTGCCACCAGCTTACGAACAGGGCTGGGCACTGAAGCTTTCTTT; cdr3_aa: CATSLRTGLGTEAFF
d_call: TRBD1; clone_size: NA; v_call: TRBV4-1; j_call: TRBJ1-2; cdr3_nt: TGCGCCAGCAGCCAAGATCGGGACAGTAACTATGGCTACACCTTC; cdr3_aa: CASSQDRDSNYGYTF